This entry describes one T cell receptor (beta chain). The antigen remains unidentified. This entry belongs to a study of beta chain features in type 1 diabetes. The authors sorted CD4+ naive, central memory, regulatory and stem cell-like memory cells via CD45RO/CCR7/CD25/CD127/CD95/CD27. Purity of each sorted population was above 95%. The study, taken as a whole, reports: Patients showed naive, central memory and Treg TCRB repertoires that appeared more similar than those of healthy donors. Cells expressing TCR highly could be over-represented by cDNA sequencing.

As every portion of the isolated RNA was reverse transcribed, the sequencing read expressed TCRB transcripts. Measured with immunoSEQ multiplex PCR; TCRdb has only the in-frame clones, and not every one. The sample holds about 900,000 clones, 15% to 20% seen once. Germline V lookup: CDR1 SGHTA, CDR2 FQGNSA. Trimming left V 8 bases short and J 8 bases short, with 16 bases between. CDR3 size: 13 residues. Sequenced: naive CD4+ T cells from blood. The V and J genes are TRBV7-2 and TRBJ2-1; D is tentatively TRBD1 or TRBD2 (5 bases each). This sequence originates from a woman between 18 and 29 years old in good health. DNA of the CDR3: TGTGCCAGCGGTACATGGGGACCATATGAGCAGTTCTTC. Residues: CASGTWGPYEQFF.